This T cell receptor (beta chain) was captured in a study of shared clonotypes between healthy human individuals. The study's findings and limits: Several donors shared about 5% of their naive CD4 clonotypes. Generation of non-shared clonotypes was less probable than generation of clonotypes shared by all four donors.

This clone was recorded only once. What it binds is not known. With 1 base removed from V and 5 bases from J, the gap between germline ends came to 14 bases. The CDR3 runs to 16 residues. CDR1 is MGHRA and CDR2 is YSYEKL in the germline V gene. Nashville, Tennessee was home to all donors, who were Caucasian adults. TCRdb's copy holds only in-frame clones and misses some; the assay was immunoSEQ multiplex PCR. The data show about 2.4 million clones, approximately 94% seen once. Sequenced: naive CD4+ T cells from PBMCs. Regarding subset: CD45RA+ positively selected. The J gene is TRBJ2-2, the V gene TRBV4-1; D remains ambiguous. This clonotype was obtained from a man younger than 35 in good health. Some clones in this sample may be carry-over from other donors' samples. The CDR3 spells CASSQVETLPTGELFF. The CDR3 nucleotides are TGCGCCAGCAGCCAAGTTGAGACTTTACCAACCGGGGAGCTGTTTTTT.